The TCR beta chain described here comes from a study of blood T cells in healthy people across ages. Study-wide results and caveats: Long-lived donors carried more naive CD4+ cells and greater diversity than aged donors.

A sample-barcoded 5' primer and a J-beta primer mix were used in a second PCR of roughly 7 to 11 cycles. TCRdb used MiXCR to reprocess the 5' RACE reads, holding one entry per CDR3 protein. Counted here are around 1,100,000 distinct CDR3 sequences, around two fifths occurring once; the ten biggest clones make up about an eighth. Germline V CDR1 and CDR2: SQVTM, ANQGSEA. This CDR3 spans 13 amino acids. The sample holds one count of this clonotype. The antigen remains unidentified. The receptor comes from a man aged 18 to 30 in good health. The specimen sequenced was blood. This chain connects TRBV29-1 to TRBJ2-4, with D maybe TRBD1 (6 bases). The DNA end favors TRBJ2-7, so the J call may be wrong. CDR3 sequence reads: CSVNTGTPYEQYF. CDR3 nucleotide sequence: TGCAGCGTCAATACCGGGACACCGTACGAGCAGTACTTC.